This is a list of T cell receptor beta chains from one sample in a study of CD8 T cells in ankylosing spondylitis. TCRdb reprocessed the 5' RACE reads with MiXCR, giving one entry per CDR3 protein. This repertoire shows roughly 120,000 distinct CDR3 sequences, roughly 15% found once; its top ten account for 2.5% to 3%. The sample consisted of blood, either unsorted or a sorted T cell fraction (not recorded which). These receptors were collected from a female donor with ankylosing spondylitis or in good health (not recorded which). Both conserved end residues are part of each CDR3. Each record gives: J gene, V gene, CDR3 protein.

j_gene: TRBJ2-5
v_gene: TRBV5-6
CDR3aa: CASSLIRGRQTQYF

j_gene: TRBJ2-1
v_gene: TRBV29-1
CDR3aa: CSGNRGAANEQFF

j_gene: TRBJ2-1
v_gene: TRBV7-3
CDR3aa: CASSLSPPRGNEQFF

j_gene: TRBJ2-1
v_gene: TRBV21-1
CDR3aa: CASTNPGVKGNEQFF

j_gene: TRBJ2-1
v_gene: TRBV15
CDR3aa: CATSRSGTPSNEQFF

j_gene: TRBJ2-1
v_gene: TRBV28
CDR3aa: CASLPPDVGRNEQFF

j_gene: TRBJ2-1
v_gene: TRBV28
CDR3aa: CASNTAGQGVLWGQFF

j_gene: TRBJ1-1
v_gene: TRBV5-1
CDR3aa: CASSLVSGADENTEAFF

j_gene: TRBJ2-1
v_gene: TRBV18
CDR3aa: CASSPGVNNEQFF

j_gene: TRBJ1-2
v_gene: TRBV4-2
CDR3aa: CASSQDGFPLRGYTF

j_gene: TRBJ2-1
v_gene: TRBV20-1
CDR3aa: CSARVKSGGNNEQFF

j_gene: TRBJ2-3
v_gene: TRBV4-2
CDR3aa: CASSQDWGGGITDTQYF

j_gene: TRBJ2-7
v_gene: TRBV7-6
CDR3aa: CASTGTSSYEQYF

j_gene: TRBJ1-1
v_gene: TRBV4-1
CDR3aa: CASSHGGGRPQAFF

j_gene: TRBJ2-1
v_gene: TRBV20-1
CDR3aa: CSARGTEKAGGLYNEQFF

j_gene: TRBJ2-1
v_gene: TRBV5-1
CDR3aa: CASWANNEQFF

j_gene: TRBJ2-3
v_gene: TRBV14
CDR3aa: CASSQLVMGIDTQYF

j_gene: TRBJ2-7
v_gene: TRBV20-1
CDR3aa: CSAQTGTAYEQYF

j_gene: TRBJ1-4
v_gene: TRBV28
CDR3aa: CASSLPGQAGEKLFF

j_gene: TRBJ1-3
v_gene: TRBV29-1
CDR3aa: CSVDPGAGNTIYF

j_gene: TRBJ2-3
v_gene: TRBV20-1
CDR3aa: CSALRTSGTDTQYF

j_gene: TRBJ1-1
v_gene: TRBV5-1
CDR3aa: CASSPDRGQNTEAFF

j_gene: TRBJ1-3
v_gene: TRBV5-1
CDR3aa: CASSLAGGSLNTIYF

j_gene: TRBJ2-2
v_gene: TRBV5-1
CDR3aa: CASSPGQGAGTGELFF

j_gene: TRBJ2-7
v_gene: TRBV20-1
CDR3aa: CSARGQGPYEQYF

j_gene: TRBJ2-7
v_gene: TRBV18
CDR3aa: CASSPPRTGGYEQYF

j_gene: TRBJ2-2
v_gene: TRBV28
CDR3aa: CASSHNRGTGTGELFF

j_gene: TRBJ2-3
v_gene: TRBV2
CDR3aa: CASSGLTSGYTDTQYF

j_gene: TRBJ2-4
v_gene: TRBV7-2
CDR3aa: CASSLAWMDIQYF

j_gene: TRBJ2-1
v_gene: TRBV6-1
CDR3aa: CASGDRPTYNEQFF

j_gene: TRBJ2-6
v_gene: TRBV7-9
CDR3aa: CASSRSRGASGANVLTF

j_gene: TRBJ1-5
v_gene: TRBV5-1
CDR3aa: CASSLDVDQPQHF

j_gene: TRBJ2-3
v_gene: TRBV28
CDR3aa: CASSSAGTGGADTQYF

j_gene: TRBJ2-1
v_gene: TRBV20-1
CDR3aa: CSAPRGTRDNEQFF

j_gene: TRBJ2-7
v_gene: TRBV28
CDR3aa: CASRLGGARYEQYF

j_gene: TRBJ2-1
v_gene: TRBV3-1
CDR3aa: CASSQVPQVNEQFF

j_gene: TRBJ2-1
v_gene: TRBV7-9
CDR3aa: CASSLFGGRNEQFF

j_gene: TRBJ2-7
v_gene: TRBV7-9
CDR3aa: CASSLVTVFSYEQYF

j_gene: TRBJ2-7
v_gene: TRBV6-5
CDR3aa: CASSYRETPYEQYF

j_gene: TRBJ1-5
v_gene: TRBV4-1
CDR3aa: CASSQVGQSQQPQHF

j_gene: TRBJ2-1
v_gene: TRBV5-1
CDR3aa: CASSLIAGGKNEQFF

j_gene: TRBJ2-2
v_gene: TRBV20-1
CDR3aa: CSARNRGYTTGELFF

j_gene: TRBJ1-3
v_gene: TRBV6-1
CDR3aa: CASIRQGASGNTIYF

j_gene: TRBJ1-2
v_gene: TRBV2
CDR3aa: CASSVGRDYGYTF

j_gene: TRBJ1-2
v_gene: TRBV5-5
CDR3aa: CASSLGQIGYTF

j_gene: TRBJ2-1
v_gene: TRBV12-3/TRBV12-4
CDR3aa: CAISDGSTYNEQFF

j_gene: TRBJ2-2
v_gene: TRBV2
CDR3aa: CASSRSGGDTGELFF

j_gene: TRBJ1-5
v_gene: TRBV28
CDR3aa: CASSPPFVPQHF

j_gene: TRBJ1-1
v_gene: TRBV6-5
CDR3aa: CASSYSSGMRTEAFF

j_gene: TRBJ2-7
v_gene: TRBV30
CDR3aa: CAWKLRYEQYF

j_gene: TRBJ2-7
v_gene: TRBV7-9
CDR3aa: CASSKGQAADYEQYF

j_gene: TRBJ2-7
v_gene: TRBV30
CDR3aa: CAWTGLGSYEQYF

j_gene: TRBJ1-5
v_gene: TRBV20-1
CDR3aa: CSASMEFVNQPQHF

j_gene: TRBJ2-7
v_gene: TRBV27
CDR3aa: CVSSLSGREYGYEQYF

j_gene: TRBJ2-3
v_gene: TRBV20-1
CDR3aa: CSAFMAVNTDTQYF

j_gene: TRBJ2-7
v_gene: TRBV7-8
CDR3aa: CASSLDELRTTTYEQYF

j_gene: TRBJ1-1
v_gene: TRBV27
CDR3aa: CASRRGSVRDTEAFF

j_gene: TRBJ2-5
v_gene: TRBV28
CDR3aa: CASTGFQETQYF

j_gene: TRBJ2-1
v_gene: TRBV5-6
CDR3aa: CASSLAGRYNEQFF